The source of this T cell receptor beta chain is a study of radiotherapy plus CTLA-4 blockade in lung cancer. Remarks on this clone: The antigen is undetermined.

V was pared by 1 base and J by 4 bases, with 0 bases of the junction left unmatched. The CDR3 runs to 14 residues. The germline gives CDR1 SGHRS, CDR2 YFSETQ. Study-level findings and limits: Peripheral blood showed expansion of tumor-derived TCR clones after radiotherapy and ipilimumab.

Repertoires were generated with immunoSEQ multiplex PCR, while TCRdb's copy carries only in-frame clones and drops some. The table lists under 90,000 clones, 72% of them singletons, with around 15% in the top ten. People whose metastatic non-small-cell lung cancer was chemo-refractory got focal radiation along with CTLA-4 blockade by ipilimumab. The sequence derives from a human donor with non-small cell lung cancer that progressed on radiotherapy plus ipilimumab. Sequencing used peripheral blood, obtained from a patient treated with radiotherapy plus ipilimumab. The chain has TRBV5-1 and TRBJ2-5; 11 bases are shared with TRBD2. DNA of the CDR3: TGCGCCAGCAGCTTGCTAGCGGGGGGAGAGACCCAGTACTTC. This codes for CASSLLAGGETQYF.